This passage covers 8 T cell receptor beta chains from one sample sequenced in a study of shared T cell receptors in the human thymus (dated by TCRdb to the early 2020s). The library was generated by the immunoSEQ multiplex PCR assay. The immuneACCESS repertoire file appears here via TCRdb, limited to in-frame rearrangements. These files lack a portion of the clones; in checked studies, under half of the deficit traces to unresolved V genes, and the cause of the others is not known. The sample table contains some 640,000 clones; only one count was recorded for more than 70% of them. 0.0094% of the sample lies in the top ten. The same specimen was also included in a second study, on human thymus T cells.

Material: thymocytes. The receptors derive from a boy under three years old with a congenital heart defect. Donor details come from another sample of the same person, matched by shared clones.

The chain combines TRBV5-4 with TRBJ2-6; the D gene is possibly TRBD1 (7 bases). Germline CDR1 is SGHNT and CDR2 is YYREEE (reference sequence). V lost 3 bases to trimming and J lost 0 bases, with 13 bases between them. CDR3 size: 17 residues. CDR3 sequence: CASSWQGGCSGANVLTF. Written as DNA, the CDR3 is TGTGCCAGCAGCTGGCAGGGGGGTTGCTCTGGGGCCAACGTCCTGACTTTC.

The genes are TRBV28 and TRBJ1-2; D remains ambiguous. Germline loops: CDR1 MDHEN, CDR2 SYDVKM. This CDR3 has 10 residues. Deletions cut 6 bases from V and 7 bases from J, with 6 bases between. This CDR3 reads CASSSSGYTF. The CDR3 DNA reads TGTGCCAGCAGCTCCTCTGGCTACACCTTC.

The J gene is TRBJ2-1, the V gene TRBV4-1; 10 bases fit TRBD2. CDR3 length: 20 amino acids. Germline V lookup: CDR1 MGHRA, CDR2 YSYEKL. V gave up 0 bases and J gave up 9 bases; unmatched junction bases: 20. The CDR3 region has the DNA TGCGCCAGCAGCCAAGATGGAGTAAAGGCGGGAAGCGGGAGGGCCAGTGAGCAGTTCTTC. Translation: CASSQDGVKAGSGRASEQFF.

The rearrangement joins TRBV14 to TRBJ2-7, with TRBD1 matching 8 bases. This CDR3 is 14 amino acids long. CDR1 and CDR2 from the germline V gene are SGHDN and FVKESK. With V trimmed by 6 bases and J by 6 bases, 10 bases remained unmatched. CDR3 sequence (DNA): TGTGCCAGCAGTCCCGAGACAGGGGTGGGCGAGCAGTACTTC. Translated: CASSPETGVGEQYF.

This chain connects TRBV5-1 to TRBJ1-5; 9 nucleotides match TRBD1. This CDR3 has 16 residues. Germline trimming cut 6 bases from V and 1 base from J; bases unmatched to any gene: 8. The germline V gene has CDR1 SGHRS and CDR2 YFSETQ. The CDR3 coding sequence is TGCGCCAGCATCCCACAGGGGGCGAAGAGCAATCAGCCCCAGCATTTT. It specifies CASIPQGAKSNQPQHF.

The chain recombines TRBV18 with TRBJ2-7; D gene unclear. Germline values: CDR1 KGHSH, CDR2 LQKENI. Deletions cut 3 bases from V and 2 bases from J, with 17 bases between. The CDR3 is made up of 16 amino acids. CDR3 nucleotide sequence: TGTGCCAGCTCACCCCGTCCTTTTACAGCTACCTACGAGCAGTACTTC. Its protein is CASSPRPFTATYEQYF.

J is TRBJ2-1 and V is TRBV6-5; the match to TRBD2 covers 12 bases. The CDR3 has 15 amino acids. V lost 5 bases to trimming and J lost 8 bases; unmatched junction nucleotides: 7. Germline CDR1 and CDR2: MNHEY and SVGAGI. DNA for the CDR3: TGTGCCAGCAGTCGACTAGCGGGAGTAAGATATGAGCAGTTCTTC. Amino acid sequence: CASSRLAGVRYEQFF.

V gene TRBV11-3 combines with J gene TRBJ1-5; TRBD1 aligns across 8 bases. The germline gives CDR1 SGHNT, CDR2 YENEEA. The CDR3 totals 18 residues. V was pared by 6 bases and J by 5 bases, with 18 bases of the junction left unmatched. CDR3 nucleotide sequence: TGTGCCAGCAGACGATTACCTTGGGACAGGCGGATTGATCAGCCCCAGCATTTT. It specifies CASRRLPWDRRIDQPQHF.